These 29 T cell receptor beta chains share one sample of origin, sequenced in a study of OX40 agonist ivuxolimab in advanced cancers. Measured with immunoSEQ multiplex PCR; TCRdb has only the in-frame clones, and not every one. The sample yields approximately 74,000 clones, around 85% seen once. Sequencing used CD4+ or CD8+ T cells sorted from blood, obtained in a trial of the OX40 agonist ivuxolimab. All receptors come from an adult with an advanced solid tumor such as melanoma, head and neck, liver or kidney cancer.

The chain links TRBV19 to TRBJ1-2, with D possibly TRBD1 on 6 matching bases. Trimming shortened V by 4 bases and J by 1 base, and 16 bases separated the two germline ends. CDR3 length: 16 amino acids. Germline assignment: CDR1 LNHDA and CDR2 SQIVND (reference sequence). CDR3 amino acids: CASSTLQGSFNYGYTF. As DNA, the CDR3 is TGTGCCAGTAGTACACTACAGGGAAGTTTTAACTATGGCTACACCTTC.

The V gene is TRBV27, the J gene TRBJ1-3; D ambiguous. CDR3 size: 14 residues. The ends were cut back, 6 bases at V and 1 base at J, with 10 bases in the middle. Per germline, CDR1 MNHEY and CDR2 SMNVEV (reference sequence). The CDR3 reads CASREGISGNTIYF. The CDR3 DNA is TGTGCCAGCAGGGAAGGGATTTCTGGAAACACCATATATTTT.

The gene calls are TRBV6-5 and TRBJ1-1; D may be TRBD1 (5 bases). The CDR3 covers 15 residues. Germline V gene data show CDR1 as MNHEY and CDR2 as SVGAGI. Between the trimmed V and J ends, which lost 5 bases and 6 bases, there was a span of 19 bases. The CDR3 nucleotides are TGTGCCAGCAGTCCCCATTTTGGGCAGGGCCCTGAAGCTTTCTTT. This encodes CASSPHFGQGPEAFF.

This chain uses TRBV5-8 with TRBJ1-2, with 7 bases lining up with TRBD1. From germline, CDR1 is SGHTS and CDR2 YDEGEE. The trim removed 7 bases at V and 8 bases at J, leaving 8 bases unmatched. This CDR3 is built from 12 residues. The CDR3 nucleotides are TGTGCCAGCGACAGGGCGTGGGGGGGCTACACCTTC. Protein product: CASDRAWGGYTF.

Of note for this clone: One junction end disagrees with the germline gene, perhaps due to a read error. V gene TRBV9 combines with J gene TRBJ1-3; D unresolved. The CDR3 covers 13 residues. CDR1 and CDR2 from the germline V gene are SGDLS and YYNGEE. DNA for the CDR3: TGTGCCAGCAGCGCTAAATCTGGTAACACCATATATTTT. As protein: CASSAKSGNTIYF.

The V call is TRBV4-3, the J call TRBJ1-4, with a possible D match to TRBD1 (5 bases). CDR3 length: 16 amino acids. Germline V gene lookup returns CDR1 LGHNA and CDR2 YSLEER. V dropped 0 bases and J dropped 5 bases, with 13 bases sitting between them. CDR3 sequence (DNA): TGCGCCAGCAGCCAAGATGGTCGGGGGGGGAATGAAAAACTGTTTTTT. Its translation: CASSQDGRGGNEKLFF.

The rearrangement joins TRBV5-1 to TRBJ2-3, with TRBD2 matching 8 bases. This CDR3 comprises 17 residues. V was clipped by 6 bases and J by 1 base; unmatched bases: 13. Per germline, CDR1 SGHRS and CDR2 YFSETQ. The CDR3 is CASTRGSAGVGTDTQYF. In DNA, the CDR3 is TGCGCCAGCACTCGAGGGTCAGCGGGGGTTGGCACAGATACGCAGTATTTT. Using reference TRBV5-1 and TRBJ2-3 for the parts outside the CDR3, the full variable domain is KAGVTQTPRYLIKTRGQQVTLSCSPISGHRSVSWYQQTPGQGLQFLFEYFSETQRNKGNFPGRFSGRQFSNSRSEMNVSTLELGDSALYLCASTRGSAGVGTDTQYFGPGTRLTVL.

The chain is built from TRBV27 and TRBJ1-5; perhaps TRBD1 as D (6 bases). Germline CDR1 is MNHEY and CDR2 is SMNVEV (reference sequence). This CDR3 contains 17 residues. Trimming left V 7 bases short and J 0 bases short, with 19 bases between. The CDR3, as DNA: TGTGCCAGCACCCTTAAGGACAGTCAACATAGCAATCAGCCCCAGCATTTT. It codes for CASTLKDSQHSNQPQHF.

The table lists this clone with a count of one. The chain recombines TRBV5-6 with TRBJ2-2; D is ambiguous. V was shortened by 4 bases and J by 6 bases, with 13 bases between the two germline ends. The CDR3 sequence is 14 residues long. Germline-derived CDR1 and CDR2 are SGHDT and YYEEEE. The CDR3 spells CASSLNGLPGELFF. Here the CDR3 DNA reads TGTGCCAGCAGCCTCAACGGGCTCCCCGGGGAGCTGTTTTTT.

This sequence joins TRBV5-4 and TRBJ2-7; tentative D call: TRBD1 (6 bases). Trimming took off 5 bases at V and 3 bases at J, with 15 bases between the two ends. The CDR3 is made up of 14 amino acids. The germline gives CDR1 SGHNT, CDR2 YYREEE (reference sequence). CDR3 loop: CASRTGQTFYEQYF. Written as DNA, the CDR3 is TGTGCCAGCAGGACCGGACAGACCTTCTACGAGCAGTACTTC. Supplemented by reference TRBV5-4 and TRBJ2-7, the full variable domain reads ETGVTQSPTHLIKTRGQQVTLRCSSQSGHNTVSWYQQALGQGPQFIFQYYREEENGRGNFPPRFSGLQFPNYSSELNVNALELDDSALYLCASRTGQTFYEQYFGPGTRLTVT.

The chain couples TRBV6-6 to TRBJ1-2; D is ambiguous. The germline V and J ends were trimmed by 0 bases and 7 bases, with 15 bases remaining between them. The CDR3 contains 15 residues. Germline V CDR1 and CDR2: MNHNY, SVGAGI (reference sequence). The CDR3 loop reads CASSYSVGRRGGYTF. CDR3 coding DNA: TGTGCCAGCAGTTACTCCGTTGGACGAAGAGGTGGCTACACCTTC.

This chain connects TRBV7-9 to TRBJ2-3; 8 bases match TRBD2. The V gene end was trimmed by 0 bases and the J gene end by 9 bases; junction bases not matched to a gene: 2. The CDR3 has 13 amino acids. CDR1 and CDR2 (germline): SEHNR, FQNEAQ (reference sequence). The CDR3 here is CASSLALAGTQYF. The DNA of the CDR3 is TGTGCCAGCAGCTTAGCGTTAGCGGGGACGCAGTATTTT.

V is TRBV28 and J is TRBJ2-2; 8 positions agree with TRBD2. CDR1 is MDHEN, CDR2 SYDVKM, per germline. This CDR3 is 14 amino acids long. J gave up 4 bases and V 7 bases, and 5 bases lay outside the gene matches. CDR3 DNA sequence: TGTGCCAGCAAGGCGGGGGGACCCACCGGGGAGCTGTTTTTT. It codes for CASKAGGPTGELFF.

V usage is TRBV21-1 and J usage is TRBJ2-2; no check of the table's D call, TRBD1, against the DNA was made. TRBV21-1 is recorded as a pseudogene. The CDR3 is 16 residues long. DNA for the CDR3: TGTGCCAGCAGCAAAGAGGGACAGGAGGACACCGGGGAGCTGTTTTTT. Translating gives CASSKEGQEDTGELFF.

The rearrangement links TRBV19 to TRBJ1-5; D unclear. The CDR3 has 13 residues. Germline V gene lookup returns CDR1 LNHDA and CDR2 SQIVND (reference sequence). The ends were cut back, 7 bases at V and 2 bases at J, with 9 bases in the middle. The CDR3 sequence is CASTSDGNQPQHF. CDR3 bases: TGTGCCAGTACCTCGGACGGCAATCAGCCCCAGCATTTT.

The chain combines TRBV7-9 with TRBJ1-5, with 7 bases aligning to TRBD1. Germline loops: CDR1 SEHNR, CDR2 FQNEAQ (reference sequence). CDR3 length: 16 amino acids. Trimming cost V 5 bases and J 4 bases; bases outside gene matches: 11. The CDR3 spells CASSNGTAFRNQPQHF. In DNA form, the CDR3 reads TGTGCCAGCAGCAATGGGACAGCATTTAGGAATCAGCCCCAGCATTTT.

V and J are TRBV11-3 and TRBJ2-1, with 9 bases identical to TRBD2. V lost 4 bases to trimming and J lost 6 bases; unmatched junction nucleotides: 7. The CDR3 sequence is 15 residues long. CDR1 is SGHNT and CDR2 is YENEEA in the germline V gene. CDR3 amino acids: CASSSSGGLFNEQFF. CDR3 coding DNA: TGTGCCAGCAGCTCAAGCGGGGGGCTCTTCAATGAGCAGTTCTTC. Full variable domain (outside the CDR3, taken from reference TRBV11-3 and TRBJ2-1): EAGVVQSPRYKIIEKKQPVAFWCNPISGHNTLYWYLQNLGQGPELLIRYENEEAVDDSQLPKDRFSAERLKGVDSTLKIQPAELGDSAVYLCASSSSGGLFNEQFFGPGTRLTVL.

The sample holds many counts of this clone. This chain connects TRBV7-9 to TRBJ2-3; D is unresolved. The V and J ends lost 4 bases and 2 bases respectively, with 1 base between them. This CDR3 region has 11 residues. Per the germline V gene, CDR1 is SEHNR and CDR2 is FQNEAQ (reference sequence). This chain's CDR3 is CASSSTDTQYF. CDR3 coding DNA: TGTGCCAGCAGCTCCACAGATACGCAGTATTTT.

The chain combines TRBV9 with TRBJ2-1; no firm D call. The V gene's germline CDR1 is SGDLS and CDR2 YYNGEE. Trimming took off 2 bases at V and 5 bases at J, with 11 bases between the two ends. The CDR3 spans 14 residues. The CDR3 here is CASSVTVGNNEQFF. The CDR3 DNA sequence: TGTGCCAGCAGCGTCACAGTAGGTAACAATGAGCAGTTCTTC.

This chain uses TRBV5-1 with TRBJ2-3; tentative D call: TRBD2 (6 bases). CDR1 and CDR2 (germline): SGHRS, YFSETQ. The CDR3 contains 14 residues. Trimming pared 7 bases from V and 4 bases from J, leaving 16 bases between. The CDR3 spells CASGEALSSDTQYF. As DNA, the CDR3 is TGCGCCAGCGGGGAGGCACTATCCTCAGATACGCAGTATTTT.

This rearrangement joins TRBV5-1 to TRBJ2-1; 12 nucleotides agree with TRBD2. Losses at the gene ends were 0 bases for V and 2 bases for J; bases not matched to a gene: 9. This CDR3 is 19 amino acids long. CDR1 is SGHRS, CDR2 YFSETQ, per germline. Here the CDR3 DNA reads TGCGCCAGCAGCTTGGGAAGACTAGCGGGAGTGGGGACCTACAATGAGCAGTTCTTC. It yields the protein CASSLGRLAGVGTYNEQFF.

The CDR3 sequence is CASSMVGAAGTQYF. The CDR3 DNA reads as TGTGCCAGTAGTATGGTGGGGGCGGCTGGTACGCAGTATTTT. V gene TRBV19 combines with J gene TRBJ2-3; D is perhaps TRBD1 (6 bases). V was clipped by 3 bases and J by 8 bases, with 15 bases between them. Germline V CDR1 and CDR2: LNHDA, SQIVND (reference sequence). There are 14 residues in the CDR3.

This rearrangement joins TRBV5-4 to TRBJ2-7; TRBD2 agrees at 7 bases. Germline assignment: CDR1 SGHNT and CDR2 YYREEE (reference sequence). Unmatched junction bases numbered 6, after V lost 3 bases and J lost 0 bases. This CDR3 has 15 residues. CDR3 region: CASSSRLAASYEQYF. In nucleotides, the CDR3 is TGTGCCAGCAGCTCCAGACTAGCAGCCTCCTACGAGCAGTACTTC.

The V and J genes are TRBV30 and TRBJ2-6, with a tentative D call TRBD1 (6 bases). Trimming took off 5 bases at V and 1 base at J, with 6 bases between the two ends. CDR1 is GTSNPN, CDR2 SVGIG, per germline (reference sequence). The CDR3 runs 13 residues. DNA of the CDR3: TGTGCCTGGGGACAGTCTGGGGCCAACGTCCTGACTTTC. Encoded protein: CAWGQSGANVLTF.

This chain connects TRBV5-1 to TRBJ1-1; D uncertain. V lost 2 bases to trimming and J lost 5 bases, with 10 bases between them. Germline CDR1 is SGHRS and CDR2 is YFSETQ. The CDR3 totals 13 residues. The CDR3 nucleotides read TGCGCCAGCAGCTTCTCGGCGGGGACTGAAGCTTTCTTT. Translation: CASSFSAGTEAFF.

This chain joins TRBV5-4 and TRBJ2-5, with 12 bases identical to TRBD1. V shed 0 bases and J 6 bases; nucleotides not matched to a gene: 3. The CDR3 consists of 15 residues. Germline V gene lookup returns CDR1 SGHNT and CDR2 YYREEE (reference sequence). The CDR3 protein is CASSLAGQGAKTQYF. CDR3 sequence (DNA): TGTGCCAGCAGCTTGGCGGGACAGGGGGCGAAGACCCAGTACTTC.

The rearrangement links TRBV18 to TRBJ2-1; 10 bases are a match to TRBD2. Germline CDR1 reads KGHSH; CDR2 reads LQKENI. The CDR3 has 17 residues. Trimming cost V 6 bases and J 0 bases; bases outside gene matches: 8. The DNA of the CDR3 is TGTGCCAGCTCCTTCAGTCCTAGCGGGAGCTCCTACAATGAGCAGTTCTTC. It specifies CASSFSPSGSSYNEQFF.

Turning to this clone: The sample has other DNA sequences that encode this CDR3 too. The genes are TRBV18 and TRBJ2-3; D is unclear. This CDR3 contains 13 residues. V gave up 0 bases and J gave up 3 bases, with 4 bases separating them. The germline gives CDR1 KGHSH, CDR2 LQKENI. The CDR3 protein is CASSPPVTDTQYF. CDR3 DNA: TGTGCCAGCTCACCACCGGTGACAGATACGCAGTATTTT.

V usage is TRBV30 and J usage is TRBJ1-6, with D unclear. Trimming shortened V by 3 bases and J by 0 bases, and 6 bases separated the two germline ends. Germline assignment: CDR1 GTSNPN and CDR2 SVGIG (reference sequence). This CDR3 has 14 residues. CDR3 in amino acids: CAWRESSYNSPLHF. The CDR3, as DNA: TGTGCCTGGAGGGAGAGCTCCTATAATTCACCCCTCCACTTT.